This T cell receptor (beta chain) came from a study of technical replicates of blood from a few donors. This CDR3 spans 20 amino acids. V trimming: 1 base; J trimming: 1 base; junction bases outside the gene matches: 11. Germline CDR1 is LGHNA and CDR2 is YSLEER. The method was immunoSEQ multiplex PCR; TCRdb's version includes in-frame clones alone and lacks a portion of them. Of 65,000 to 80,000 clones in the sample, under 98% were seen once. What was sequenced was T cells isolated from PBMCs. This clonotype was sampled from a human donor in good health. J is TRBJ2-1 and V is TRBV4-3, with 12 bases identical to TRBD2. The chain's CDR3 is CASSQASSGRAERSYNEQFF. CDR3 sequence (DNA): TGCGCCAGCAGCCAAGCGTCTAGCGGGAGGGCCGAAAGGTCCTACAATGAGCAGTTCTTC.